The 3 T cell receptor beta chains below all came from one sample that was sequenced in a study of OX40 agonist ivuxolimab in advanced cancers. Using immunoSEQ multiplex PCR, the repertoire was profiled, and TCRdb retains in-frame clones only, with some absent. The table lists 25,000 to 40,000 clones, approximately 84% of them singletons. Sample: CD4+ or CD8+ T cells sorted from blood, taken in a trial of the OX40 agonist ivuxolimab. The receptors derive from an adult with an advanced solid tumor such as melanoma, head and neck, liver or kidney cancer.

V is TRBV7-9 and J is TRBJ2-7; 11 bases are shared with TRBD1. The germline V gene has CDR1 SEHNR and CDR2 FQNEAQ (reference sequence). Trimming removed 4 bases from V and 6 bases from J; junction bases left unmatched: 11. CDR3 length equals 16 residues. The CDR3 coding sequence is TGTGCCAGCAGCTCCAACACGTACGGGACAGGGGGCGAGCAGTACTTC. Amino acid sequence: CASSSNTYGTGGEQYF.

The sample holds one count of this clone. The rearrangement uses TRBV7-8 and TRBJ2-1; 12 bases align to TRBD2. Germline values: CDR1 SGHVS, CDR2 FQNEAQ. The V and J ends lost 7 bases and 0 bases, in that order; junction bases with no gene match: 10. This CDR3 has 18 amino acids. This chain's CDR3 is CASNPGLAGSSSYNEQFF. CDR3 coding DNA: TGTGCCAGCAACCCGGGACTAGCGGGTTCTAGCTCCTACAATGAGCAGTTCTTC.

This chain connects TRBV11-1 to TRBJ2-2; 11 bases align to TRBD2. Trimming at V came to 0 bases and at J to 0 bases, leaving 0 bases not matched to a gene. Per germline, CDR1 SGHAT and CDR2 FQDESV (reference sequence). The CDR3 runs 17 residues. The chain's CDR3 is CASSLASGRANTGELFF. For the CDR3, the DNA is TGTGCCAGCAGCTTAGCTAGCGGGAGGGCGAACACCGGGGAGCTGTTTTTT.